The 6 T cell receptor beta chains below come from one sample, sequenced in a study of OX40 agonist ivuxolimab in advanced cancers. The protocol was immunoSEQ multiplex PCR, while the TCRdb copy is restricted to in-frame clones and leaves out a portion. The sample contains 65,000 to 100,000 clones, about 86% of which appear only once. Source: CD4+ or CD8+ T cells sorted from blood, taken in a trial of the OX40 agonist ivuxolimab. These receptors all stem from an adult with an advanced solid tumor such as melanoma, head and neck, liver or kidney cancer.

The CDR3 nucleotides read TGCGCCAGCAGCTTCCCACCGGGACAGGGACGGTACGAGCAGTACTTC. Its protein is CASSFPPGQGRYEQYF. The genes are TRBV5-1 and TRBJ2-7, with 9 bases identical to TRBD1. The junction had 10 bases not matched to a gene; V was cut back by 2 bases and J by 4 bases. Germline CDR1 is SGHRS and CDR2 is YFSETQ. CDR3 length: 16 amino acids.

The chain combines TRBV28 with TRBJ2-1; D perhaps matches TRBD2 (6 bases). Trimming cost V 8 bases and J 0 bases, with 11 bases left between them. The CDR3 has 14 amino acids. CDR1 is MDHEN and CDR2 is SYDVKM in the germline V gene. For the CDR3, the DNA is TGTGCCAGCGGCCTGGGGGGCTCCTACAATGAGCAGTTCTTC. This translates into CASGLGGSYNEQFF.

The chain carries TRBV18 and TRBJ1-2; D unclear. V lost 5 bases and J lost 6, with 13 bases in between. The CDR3 has 13 residues. The germline V gene encodes CDR1 KGHSH and CDR2 LQKENI. The DNA for the CDR3 is TGTGCCAGCTCAGTATCCCAGTTTGATGGCTACACCTTC. Translation gives CASSVSQFDGYTF.

A word on this clone: Additional DNA sequences in this sample encode the identical CDR3. The chain links TRBV5-1 to TRBJ2-2; perhaps TRBD1 as D (5 bases). Trimming removed 0 bases at V and 3 bases at J, with 6 bases between. The CDR3 contains 14 residues. The V gene's germline CDR1 is SGHRS and CDR2 YFSETQ. Here the CDR3 reads CASSLEGDTGELFF. The CDR3 DNA reads as TGCGCCAGCAGCTTGGAAGGGGACACCGGGGAGCTGTTTTTT.

The chain is built from TRBV7-2 and TRBJ2-7; TRBD1 agrees at 11 bases. Germline V gene sequence: CDR1 SGHTA, CDR2 FQGNSA. The ends lost 0 bases at V and 6 bases at J; junction bases unmatched: 4. The CDR3 runs 15 residues. Here the CDR3 DNA reads TGTGCCAGCAGCTTAGCCGGGACAGGGGGTCGCGAGCAGTACTTC. It specifies CASSLAGTGGREQYF.

This clone occurred once. The chain recombines TRBV4-2 with TRBJ2-7; D is perhaps TRBD2 (5 bases). CDR3 length equals 13 residues. V lost 3 bases, J lost 4 bases, and 10 bases lay in between. Germline V lookup: CDR1 LGHNA, CDR2 YNFKEQ. The CDR3 region has the DNA TGTGCCAGCAGCCAGGAAATAGCGTACGAGCAGTACTTC. This translates into CASSQEIAYEQYF.